Listed here are 2 T cell receptor beta chains from one sample, sequenced in a study of cytomegalovirus exposure and HLA in healthy donors. The PCR employed 60 Vbeta primers together with 13 Jbeta primers. Sequenced by immunoSEQ multiplex PCR; TCRdb stores in-frame clones only, minus some. This table has about 95,000 clones, 60% to 85% appearing once. The sequencing input was PBMCs. All receptors come from a man under 40 in good health and CMV-seropositive.

The chain uses TRBV28 and TRBJ2-1; D possibly corresponds to TRBD1 (5 bases). Germline V gene data show CDR1 as MDHEN and CDR2 as SYDVKM. CDR3 length: 13 residues. Deletions cut 5 bases from V and 5 bases from J, with 10 bases between. CDR3 sequence (DNA): TGTGCCAGCAGTGAAAGACAGAACAATGAGCAGTTCTTC. Translation: CASSERQNNEQFF.

The chain combines TRBV29-1 with TRBJ2-1, with a tentative D call TRBD2 (5 bases). Germline-derived CDR1 and CDR2 are SQVTM and ANQGSEA. The CDR3 contains 14 residues. V was cut by 3 bases and J by 7 bases, with 16 bases left in between. CDR3 loop: CSVDHRASQNEQFF. CDR3 sequence (DNA): TGCAGCGTTGATCATAGGGCTAGCCAAAATGAGCAGTTCTTC.